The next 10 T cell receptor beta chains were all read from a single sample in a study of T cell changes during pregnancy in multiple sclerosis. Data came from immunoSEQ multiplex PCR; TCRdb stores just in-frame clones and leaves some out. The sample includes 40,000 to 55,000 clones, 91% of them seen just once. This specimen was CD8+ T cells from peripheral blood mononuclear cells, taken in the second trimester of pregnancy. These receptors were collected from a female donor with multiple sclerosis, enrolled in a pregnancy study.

The CDR3 is CASSFGTGGGYTF. The CDR3 DNA reads as TGTGCCAGCAGCTTCGGGACAGGGGGTGGCTACACCTTC. The chain has TRBV5-6 and TRBJ1-2, with 11 nucleotides matching TRBD1. The germline CDR1 and CDR2 sequences are SGHDT and YYEEEE. The CDR3 consists of 13 residues. Trimming removed 2 bases from V and 7 bases from J; junction bases left unmatched: 1.

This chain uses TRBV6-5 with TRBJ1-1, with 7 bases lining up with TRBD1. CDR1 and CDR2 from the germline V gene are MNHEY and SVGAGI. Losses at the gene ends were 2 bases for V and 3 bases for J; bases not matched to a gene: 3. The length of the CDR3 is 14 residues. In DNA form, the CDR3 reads TGTGCCAGCAGTTACCCTGGGACAGACACTGAAGCTTTCTTT. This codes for CASSYPGTDTEAFF.

In nucleotides, the CDR3 is TGTGCCAGCAGCGAAGGGGGTACCCCGCGAGCTTTCTTT. Amino acids: CASSEGGTPRAFF. The chain is built from TRBV7-9 and TRBJ1-1, with D maybe TRBD1 (6 bases). The CDR3 runs 13 residues. Trimming pared 5 bases from V and 10 bases from J, leaving 17 bases between. Looked up from germline, CDR1 is SEHNR and CDR2 is FQNEAQ (reference sequence).

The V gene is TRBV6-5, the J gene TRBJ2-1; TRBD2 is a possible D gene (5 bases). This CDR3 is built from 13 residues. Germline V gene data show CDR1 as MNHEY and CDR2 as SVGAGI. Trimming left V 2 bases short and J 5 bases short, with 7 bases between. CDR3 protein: CASSYDGNNEQFF. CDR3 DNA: TGTGCCAGCAGTTACGACGGGAACAATGAGCAGTTCTTC.

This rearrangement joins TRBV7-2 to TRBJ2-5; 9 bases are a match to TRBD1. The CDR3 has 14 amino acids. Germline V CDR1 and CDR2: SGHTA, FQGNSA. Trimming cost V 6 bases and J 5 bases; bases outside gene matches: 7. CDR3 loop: CASSLQGAGETQYF. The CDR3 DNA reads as TGTGCCAGCAGTTTACAGGGGGCAGGGGAGACCCAGTACTTC.

This chain's CDR3 is CASSSPAGLAPDQHEQYF. The CDR3 DNA reads TGTGCCAGCAGCTCCCCCGCGGGTCTAGCGCCAGACCAGCACGAGCAGTACTTC. The rearrangement links TRBV7-9 to TRBJ2-7, with D tentatively TRBD2 (6 bases). V lost 4 bases and J 5 bases, leaving 27 bases between the germline ends. The germline CDR1 and CDR2 sequences are SEHNR and FQNEAQ (reference sequence). CDR3 length: 18 amino acids.

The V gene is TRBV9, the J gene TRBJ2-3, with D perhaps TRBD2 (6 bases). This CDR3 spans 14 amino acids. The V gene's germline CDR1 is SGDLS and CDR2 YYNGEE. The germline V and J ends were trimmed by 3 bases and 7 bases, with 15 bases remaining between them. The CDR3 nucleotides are TGTGCCAGCAGCGGGACGGGGGATAGGAATACGCAGTATTTT. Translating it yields CASSGTGDRNTQYF.

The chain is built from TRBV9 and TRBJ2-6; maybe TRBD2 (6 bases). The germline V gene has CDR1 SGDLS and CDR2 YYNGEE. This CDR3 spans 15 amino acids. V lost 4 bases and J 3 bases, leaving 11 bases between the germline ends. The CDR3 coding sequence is TGTGCCAGCAGCCCCCGACTAGTTGGGGCCAACGTCCTGACTTTC. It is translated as CASSPRLVGANVLTF. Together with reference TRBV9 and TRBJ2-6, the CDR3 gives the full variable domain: DSGVTQTPKHLITATGQRVTLRCSPRSGDLSVYWYQQSLDQGLQFLIQYYNGEERAKGNILERFSAQQFPDLHSELNLSSLELGDSALYFCASSPRLVGANVLTFGAGSRLTVL.

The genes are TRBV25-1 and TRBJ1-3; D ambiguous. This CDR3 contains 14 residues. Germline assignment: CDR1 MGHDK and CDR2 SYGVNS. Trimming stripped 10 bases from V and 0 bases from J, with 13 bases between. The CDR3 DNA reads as TGTGCCACTATATACAGTCCCTCTGGAAACACCATATATTTT. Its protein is CATIYSPSGNTIYF.

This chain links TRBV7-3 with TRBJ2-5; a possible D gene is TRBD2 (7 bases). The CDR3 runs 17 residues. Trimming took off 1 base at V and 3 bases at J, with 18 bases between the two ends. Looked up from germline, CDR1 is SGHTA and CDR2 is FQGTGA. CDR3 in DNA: TGTGCCAGCAGCTTAAATCCATACGAGGGGGGGGAAGAGACCCAGTACTTC. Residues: CASSLNPYEGGEETQYF.